This entry lists 15 T cell receptor beta chains sequenced from one sample in a study of CXCR3-negative and CXCR3-positive naive CD8 T cells. Their cognate antigens are unknown. General study results and limits: Relative to CXCR3-negative naive cells, CXCR3-positive naive cells had more hydrophobic TRB CDR3s.

UMI-labeled 5' RACE TRB cDNA libraries were prepared from the cells. For each CDR3 protein, TCRdb gives one entry from its re-call of the 5' RACE reads, without DNA. The listing records more than 75,000 distinct CDR3 sequences. Sequenced sample: naive CXCR3+ CD8+ T cells from blood. This sample's subset: CD45RO-CCR7+CD27+CD95- naive CD8+ T cells expressing CXCR3 (TNR3+). The receptors were sampled from a human donor in good health. Some clones in this sample may be carry-over from other donors' samples.

The chain uses TRBV18 and TRBJ1-5. The germline V gene has CDR1 KGHSH and CDR2 LQKENI. The CDR3 runs to 18 residues. This CDR3 is CASSLTRSGERLNQPQHF.

V and J are TRBV5-1 and TRBJ1-2. The CDR3 has 14 amino acids. In germline, CDR1 is SGHRS, CDR2 YFSETQ. The CDR3 sequence is CASSLQTANYGYTF.

This rearrangement joins TRBV19 to TRBJ2-1; TCRdb returns TRBD2, unconfirmable since there is no DNA. The CDR3 covers 15 residues. Germline V gene lookup returns CDR1 LNHDA and CDR2 SQIVND (reference sequence). The CDR3 sequence is CASNQAGGPANEQFF.

The chain carries TRBV2 and TRBJ2-7; TCRdb's D call, TRBD1, is unchecked because there is no DNA. The CDR3 covers 13 residues. Germline values: CDR1 SNHLY, CDR2 FYNNEI. This chain's CDR3 is CASSEPGAGEQYF.

V and J are TRBV29-1 and TRBJ1-2; TCRdb's D call, TRBD1, is unchecked because there is no DNA. Germline lookup yields CDR1 SQVTM and CDR2 ANQGSEA. The CDR3 extends over 13 amino acids. The CDR3: CSVESRGHIGYTF.

The chain recombines TRBV5-5 with TRBJ2-5; lacking DNA, the TRBD2 call made by TCRdb goes unchecked. From germline, CDR1 is SGHKS and CDR2 YYEKEE (reference sequence). This CDR3 has 13 residues. The CDR3 is CASSGILVETQYF. The full variable domain, with the rest looked up from reference TRBV5-5 and TRBJ2-5, is DAGVTQSPTHLIKTRGQQVTLRCSPISGHKSVSWYQQVLGQGPQFIFQYYEKEERGRGNFPDRFSARQFPNYSSELNVNALLLGDSALYLCASSGILVETQYFGPGTRLLVL.

V is TRBV4-1 and J is TRBJ2-1. CDR1 and CDR2 (germline): MGHRA, YSYEKL. The CDR3 loop spans 15 amino acids. CDR3 loop: CASSQEATLNNEQFF.

The rearrangement uses TRBV28 and TRBJ2-7; TCRdb names TRBD1, which stays unverified in the absence of DNA. CDR3 length: 14 residues. Germline-derived CDR1 and CDR2 are MDHEN and SYDVKM. The CDR3 loop reads CASFKPGQLYEQYF. Looking up the rest from reference TRBV28 and TRBJ2-7 gives the full variable domain: DVKVTQSSRYLVKRTGEKVFLECVQDMDHENMFWYRQDPGLGLRLIYFSYDVKMKEKGDIPEGYSVSREKKERFSLILESASTNQTSMYLCASFKPGQLYEQYFGPGTRLTVT.

The genes are TRBV29-1 and TRBJ2-7; TCRdb's assignment of TRBD1 cannot be checked, as there is no DNA. This CDR3 is 16 amino acids long. In germline, CDR1 is SQVTM, CDR2 ANQGSEA. CDR3 sequence: CSVELWAGNSIYEQYF.

V usage is TRBV10-3 and J usage is TRBJ1-4; TCRdb selects TRBD1, and the lack of DNA leaves this call unchecked. Germline CDR1 reads ENHRY; CDR2 reads SYGVKD. This CDR3 spans 16 amino acids. This CDR3 reads CAISEESRGPNEKLFF.

The CDR3 sequence: CAISEPWAAYEQYF. The chain joins TRBV10-3 to TRBJ2-7; TCRdb's D call, TRBD2, is unchecked because there is no DNA. Germline V gene sequence: CDR1 ENHRY, CDR2 SYGVKD. The CDR3 totals 14 residues.

The chain combines TRBV20-1 with TRBJ2-7. CDR3 length: 12 amino acids. Germline V lookup: CDR1 DFQATT, CDR2 SNEGSKA (reference sequence). The CDR3 protein is CSASDGSYEQYF.

V usage is TRBV12-3 or TRBV12-4 and J usage is TRBJ1-5; TCRdb selects TRBD1, and the lack of DNA leaves this call unchecked. The CDR3 has 14 residues. The CDR3 spells CASSVRGHYQPQHF.

The J gene is TRBJ2-7, the V gene TRBV5-4; no DNA is available, so the TRBD1 call from TCRdb remains unchecked. The CDR3 consists of 12 residues. CDR1 SGHNT and CDR2 YYREEE come from the germline V gene (reference sequence). The CDR3 is CASRETGSEQYF.

The genes are TRBV12-3 or TRBV12-4 and TRBJ1-5. This CDR3 is 15 amino acids long. This CDR3 reads CASSLTITDNQPQHF.